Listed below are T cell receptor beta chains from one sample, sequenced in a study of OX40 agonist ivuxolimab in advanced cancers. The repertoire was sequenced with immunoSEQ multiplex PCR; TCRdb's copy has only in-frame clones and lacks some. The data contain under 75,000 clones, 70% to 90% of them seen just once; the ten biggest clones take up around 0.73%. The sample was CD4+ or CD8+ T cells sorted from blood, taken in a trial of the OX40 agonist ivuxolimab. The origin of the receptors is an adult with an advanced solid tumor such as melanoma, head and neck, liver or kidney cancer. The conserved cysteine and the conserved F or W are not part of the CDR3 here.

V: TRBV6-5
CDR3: ASSYSLAGGTYEQY

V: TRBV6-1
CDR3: ATQYPDTGELF

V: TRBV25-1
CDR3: ASCGTGSSNYGYT

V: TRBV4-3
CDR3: ASSQGFAGGPTDTQY

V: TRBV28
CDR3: ASSLGGGRAEAF

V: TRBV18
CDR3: ASSPGGNNQPQH

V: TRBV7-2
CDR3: ASSLASGRARTDTQY

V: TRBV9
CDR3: ASSLRTGGAETQY

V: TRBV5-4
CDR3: ASSLEGSRGTEAF

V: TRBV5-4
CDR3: ASTGQGVGQTQY

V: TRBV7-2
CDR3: ASSPYSGTGNQPQH

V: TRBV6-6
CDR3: ASSSEQGLGYT

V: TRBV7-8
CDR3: ASSATGIGYEQY

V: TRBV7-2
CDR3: ASSWSSAATNEKLF

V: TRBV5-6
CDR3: ASSALGQKVYQPQH

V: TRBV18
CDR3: ASSNRRDLNTEAF

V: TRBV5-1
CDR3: ASSLQEVTGELF

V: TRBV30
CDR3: AWRGSSGGEQETQY

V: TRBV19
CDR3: ASSSGPGSEQY

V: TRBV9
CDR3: ASSVDGQGADTGELF

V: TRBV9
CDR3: ASSQYVGSYEQY

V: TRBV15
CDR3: ATSRPRDLVNTEAF

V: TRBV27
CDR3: ASSFNFRGASEAF

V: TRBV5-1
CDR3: ASSLEIADTDTQY

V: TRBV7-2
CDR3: ASSLVMGAEAF

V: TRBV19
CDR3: ASSSGQGVNSPLH

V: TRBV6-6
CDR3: ASGSTSGSYEQY

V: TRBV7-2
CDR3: ASSPRLNEQF

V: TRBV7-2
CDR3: ASTLEGSARYGYT

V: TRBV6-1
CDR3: ASSDQGTLDEQY

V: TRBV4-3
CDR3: ASSQEGRGNTIY

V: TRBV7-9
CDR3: ASHGRATGTGGKNEQF

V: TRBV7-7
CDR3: ASSPGLGGGDTQY

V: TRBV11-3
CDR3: ASSLGVRANTDTQY

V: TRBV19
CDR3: ASRDRPSPQETQY

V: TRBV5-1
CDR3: ASSLRVGLAGYNEQF

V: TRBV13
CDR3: ASSIGGNQPQH

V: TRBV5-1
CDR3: ASTYRDTGLQETQY

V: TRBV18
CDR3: ASSPNRAGGNQPQH

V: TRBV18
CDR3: ASSGPPGQGSQPQH

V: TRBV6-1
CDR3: ASSETGGGSTDTQY

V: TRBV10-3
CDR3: AISGTGSAYEQY

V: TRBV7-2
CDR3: ASSLATSGGLDTQY

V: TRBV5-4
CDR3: ASSRGQRAEAF

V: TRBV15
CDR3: ATSRDRSSSGGRGETQY

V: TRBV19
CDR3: ASSTSGDTQY

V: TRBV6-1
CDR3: ASSDRAVDRSYYGYT

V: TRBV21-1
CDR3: ASSNHPGRSGRSETQY

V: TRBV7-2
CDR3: ASSLPTGNTGELF

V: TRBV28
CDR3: ASTRVRASYNEQF

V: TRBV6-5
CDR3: ASSLDRGRQQPQH

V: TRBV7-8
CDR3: ASSSPGQGALF